These 14 T cell receptor beta chains came from one sample sequenced in a study of cytomegalovirus exposure and HLA in healthy donors (TCRdb year 2017). Preparation of the library involved the immunoSEQ multiplex PCR assay. TCRdb took this table from immuneACCESS and kept in-frame rearrangements with V and J called. Such tables lack part of the clones; where checked against another copy, unresolved V genes explain under half of the gap, and the rest is unexplained. The sample includes around 150,000 clones, with roughly four fifths observed a single time. Of the sample, just under 30% is held by the ten largest clones. Sequenced: PBMCs. The receptor set was obtained from a young man in good health and CMV-seropositive.

This chain links TRBV7-6 with TRBJ1-4; 7 bases fit TRBD1. Germline V gives CDR1 SGHVS, CDR2 FNYEAQ. This CDR3 is 15 amino acids long. The J segment lost 6 bases and the V segment lost 3 bases, leaving 7 bases of the junction unmatched. This CDR3 reads CASSFRGGQDEKLFF. The CDR3 DNA is TGTGCCAGCAGCTTTAGGGGTGGACAGGATGAAAAACTGTTTTTT.

V gene TRBV2 combines with J gene TRBJ2-2; D is undetermined. The CDR3 has 15 residues. CDR1 is SNHLY, CDR2 FYNNEI, per germline. The V end lost 1 base, the J end lost 4 bases, and 10 bases lay between the germline ends. CDR3: CASSEVGQFTGELFF. CDR3 sequence (DNA): TGTGCCAGCAGTGAAGTGGGCCAATTCACCGGGGAGCTGTTTTTT.

This chain links TRBV7-9 with TRBJ2-5; 10 positions match TRBD1. Germline V gene lookup returns CDR1 SEHNR and CDR2 FQNEAQ (reference sequence). The J segment lost 0 bases and the V segment lost 5 bases, leaving 3 bases of the junction unmatched. This CDR3 spans 15 amino acids. CDR3 in DNA: TGTGCCAGCAGCCAAGGGACAGGGGACCAAGAGACCCAGTACTTC. Residues: CASSQGTGDQETQYF. Full variable domain (remainder filled in from reference TRBV7-9 and TRBJ2-5): DTGVSQNPRHKITKRGQNVTFRCDPISEHNRLYWYRQTLGQGPEFLTYFQNEAQLEKSRLLSDRFSAERPKGSFSTLEIQRTEQGDSAMYLCASSQGTGDQETQYFGPGTRLLVL.

This chain uses TRBV7-9 with TRBJ2-1, with 16 bases matching TRBD2. Germline V lookup: CDR1 SEHNR, CDR2 FQNEAQ (reference sequence). The CDR3 consists of 19 residues. J gave up 4 bases and V 5 bases, and 11 bases lay outside the gene matches. The CDR3: CASSITGLAGGGGYNEQFF. The CDR3 coding sequence is TGTGCCAGCAGCATAACGGGACTAGCGGGAGGGGGGGGTTACAATGAGCAGTTCTTC.

The chain has TRBV30 and TRBJ1-2; D is ambiguous. V lost 0 bases and J 4 bases, leaving 12 bases between the germline ends. The CDR3 totals 14 residues. CDR1 is GTSNPN, CDR2 SVGIG, per germline (reference sequence). The CDR3 DNA reads as TGTGCCTGGAGTGTTGACACGGCGATCTATGGCTACACCTTC. This sequence encodes CAWSVDTAIYGYTF.

The chain links TRBV15 to TRBJ2-1; TRBD2 aligns across 9 bases. This CDR3 is built from 17 residues. CDR1 and CDR2 (germline): LNHNV, YYDKDF (reference sequence). The V and J ends lost 0 bases and 4 bases, in that order; junction bases with no gene match: 7. CDR3 bases: TGTGCCACCAGCAGAGATTATCAAGCGGGAGGTTACAATGAGCAGTTCTTC. It yields the protein CATSRDYQAGGYNEQFF.

This clone appeared once. V usage is TRBV7-9 and J usage is TRBJ2-1; 8 bases agree with TRBD2. The germline V gene encodes CDR1 SEHNR and CDR2 FQNEAQ (reference sequence). The CDR3 loop spans 16 amino acids. V dropped 7 bases and J dropped 3; count of bases not matched to a gene: 11. CDR3 protein: CASISGAGGGYNEQFF. CDR3 bases: TGTGCCAGCATCTCGGGGGCGGGGGGCGGCTACAATGAGCAGTTCTTC.

The rearrangement joins TRBV6-5 to TRBJ2-1; 11 bases are shared with TRBD2. Germline V gene sequence: CDR1 MNHEY, CDR2 SVGAGI. This CDR3 has 15 amino acids. Trimming removed 4 bases from V and 14 bases from J; junction bases left unmatched: 13. The CDR3 reads CASSSSSLAGGREFF. The CDR3 DNA follows: TGTGCCAGCAGTTCGAGTTCTCTAGCGGGGGGCCGGGAGTTCTTC.

This sequence joins TRBV12-5 and TRBJ1-2; perhaps TRBD1 as D (6 bases). The germline V gene has CDR1 LGHNT and CDR2 FRNRAP. This CDR3 is built from 14 residues. The ends were cut back, 0 bases at V and 4 bases at J, with 9 bases in the middle. CDR3 nucleotide sequence: TGTGCTAGTGGTTTGGTAGGCAGGGGCTATGGCTACACCTTC. This gives the protein CASGLVGRGYGYTF.

This chain connects TRBV5-4 to TRBJ2-1; the match to TRBD1 covers 7 bases. Germline CDR1 and CDR2: SGHNT and YYREEE (reference sequence). Trimming cost V 3 bases and J 5 bases; bases outside gene matches: 5. This CDR3 comprises 14 residues. The CDR3 is CASSSRTGHNEQFF. The CDR3 DNA is TGTGCCAGCAGCTCCCGGACAGGCCACAATGAGCAGTTCTTC.

The V and J genes are TRBV5-1 and TRBJ2-7, with TRBD1 matching 8 bases. The V gene end was trimmed by 4 bases and the J gene end by 2 bases; junction bases not matched to a gene: 5. The CDR3 has 14 residues. The germline V gene encodes CDR1 SGHRS and CDR2 YFSETQ. The CDR3 sequence is CASSIGQGTYEQYF. DNA of the CDR3: TGCGCCAGCAGCATCGGACAGGGAACCTACGAGCAGTACTTC.

This clone was counted a few times. J is TRBJ2-7 and V is TRBV19; 14 bases match TRBD2. CDR1 is LNHDA and CDR2 is SQIVND in the germline V gene (reference sequence). The CDR3 runs 16 residues. V trimming: 4 bases; J trimming: 2 bases; junction bases outside the gene matches: 4. CDR3 nucleotide sequence: TGTGCCAGTAGTAAAAGACTAGCGGGGGGGCCCTACGAGCAGTACTTC. Residues: CASSKRLAGGPYEQYF.

This clone came up once. This chain uses TRBV6-5 with TRBJ2-7; D is perhaps TRBD1 (6 bases). The CDR3 consists of 15 residues. V lost 6 bases to trimming and J lost 2 bases, with 17 bases between them. Germline lookup yields CDR1 MNHEY and CDR2 SVGAGI. The chain's CDR3 is CASRRGTPTTYEQYF. The DNA for the CDR3 is TGTGCCAGCAGGCGTGGGACACCTACTACCTACGAGCAGTACTTC.

This chain connects TRBV10-1 to TRBJ2-2; 9 nucleotides agree with TRBD1. Per germline, CDR1 WNHNN and CDR2 SYGVQD (reference sequence). The junction had 2 bases not matched to a gene; V was cut back by 6 bases and J by 3 bases. CDR3 length equals 14 residues. CDR3 coding DNA: TGCGCCAGCAGCCGGGACAGGGACACCGGGGAGCTGTTTTTT. Residues: CASSRDRDTGELFF.